This paragraph reports one T cell receptor beta chain. What it recognizes is unknown. The sample originates from a study of monozygotic twins with inflammatory bowel disease. Findings and limits, study-wide: IBD patients had lower TCRbeta diversity (inverse Simpson) than healthy co-twins.

TCRdb reanalyzed the 5' RACE reads, giving one entry per CDR3 protein sequence and no DNA. The repertoire table contains roughly 170,000 distinct CDR3 sequences. The sequencing sample was made of blood. The sequence was obtained from a human donor with ulcerative colitis or Crohn's disease, or a healthy co-twin of an affected twin (not recorded which).

CDR3 residues: CASSGQGGYEQYF. V gene TRBV12-3 or TRBV12-4 combines with J gene TRBJ2-7; TCRdb designates TRBD1, a call that cannot be tested without DNA. This CDR3 contains 13 residues.